This entry concerns a single TCR beta chain. Its antigen is unknown. There are no base qualities to consult, and no much larger clone falls within one base. The sample is drawn from a study of blood T cell repertoires in COVID-19 (dated by TCRdb to 2020 to 2021). At the level of the whole study: The collaborator samples originated in the United States, Italy and Spain and spanned the acute and convalescent phases of COVID-19. The material from the prospective study consisted of cDNA or gDNA derived from T cells, B-cell-depleted T cells, or PBMCs. The dataset comprised deeply sampled blood TCRbeta repertoires from subjects exposed to, actively infected with, or recovered from COVID-19. A freely available public database, intended as a resource for researchers studying the immune response to SARS-CoV-2, is where the repertoires were released. The samples were drawn from two sources: the first 160 participants of the ongoing ImmuneRACE study, and 950 to 1,500 subjects contributed by 6 global collaborators. Nearly every sample came with metadata listing a de-identified subject ID, COVID-19 status, age in years and sex. Where available, HLA class I and class II types were taken from metadata supplied by the sample provider and were not determined by assay-based typing.

TCRbeta CDR3 regions were amplified from genomic DNA by means of the immunoSEQ Assay, a bias-controlled multiplex PCR. On the study's bioinformatics: Nucleated cell counts per sample were estimated from amplification of reference gene primers within the assay. To quantify the absolute abundance of each unique TCRbeta CDR3 rearrangement, sequence reads were collapsed and filtered. For each sample, productive Simpson clonality was calculated as the square root of Simpson's diversity index over productive rearrangements. The source is immuneACCESS, and TCRdb retained only in-frame sequences with V and J called. Part of the clones is not carried over; for the studies checked, unresolved V genes explain less than half of this, and the remainder is unexplained. Clone size and V and J calls were adopted from that table, with D and trimming inferred from the DNA. This sample is represented by under 200,000 clones; 65% to 85% of them were singletons. The top ten hold under 4% of the sample.

General findings and caveats noted by the study authors: How much clinical and demographic metadata was included differed by source and by participant, and the metadata was provided uncurated.

V is cut by 2 bases and J by 9 bases, and the space between the germline ends is 8 bases. The germline V gene provides CDR1 SGHDN and CDR2 FVKESK. Taken from cysteine to phenylalanine, the CDR3 has 12 residues. The retained sequence is limited to the CDR3, 36 bases, with the frame set at the first base. Participants in the prospective study were aged roughly 18 to 100 years, lived in some 24 United States geographic areas, and enrolled through a virtual design. To assign participants to cohorts, the prospective study relied on clinical history that participants themselves reported in a screening survey and a study questionnaire. Exposed participants had been in contact, within 2 weeks of entering the study, with a person who had a PCR-confirmed or clinician-diagnosed case of COVID-19. Each participant in the prospective study had whole blood, serum and a nasopharyngeal or oropharyngeal swab collected by mobile phlebotomists. Additional blood draws and questionnaires over a roughly two-month period could optionally be provided by prospective study participants. Before DNA extraction, blood samples from the prospective study were shipped at room temperature or frozen.

This chain joins TRBV14 to TRBJ1-3, with the D gene too uncertain to name. Sequencing was carried out using PBMCs or T cells enriched from blood (not recorded which). This TCR came from a young woman who had been exposed to COVID-19. The CDR3 amino acid sequence is: CASSQNEATIYF. The nucleotide sequence reads TGTGCCAGCAGCCAAAATGAGGCCACCATATATTTT.